This T cell receptor (beta chain) appears in the sequencing data of a study of cytomegalovirus exposure and HLA in healthy donors. This CDR3 is built from 15 residues. CDR1 SNHLY and CDR2 FYNNEI come from the germline V gene. Trimming removed 8 bases at V and 0 bases at J, with 16 bases between. PCR was performed using 60 Vbeta and 13 Jbeta primers. Clones were sequenced by immunoSEQ multiplex PCR, and TCRdb holds only the in-frame ones, with some missing. This sample has under 200,000 clones, with about 80% found just once. The chain combines TRBV2 with TRBJ2-5; TRBD2 is a possible D gene (6 bases). The receptor comes from a woman aged 45-65 years in good health and CMV-seronegative. Sample: PBMCs. This chain's CDR3 is CASGRVSGNQETQYF. In nucleotides, the CDR3 is TGTGCCAGCGGCAGAGTTAGCGGTAACCAAGAGACCCAGTACTTC.